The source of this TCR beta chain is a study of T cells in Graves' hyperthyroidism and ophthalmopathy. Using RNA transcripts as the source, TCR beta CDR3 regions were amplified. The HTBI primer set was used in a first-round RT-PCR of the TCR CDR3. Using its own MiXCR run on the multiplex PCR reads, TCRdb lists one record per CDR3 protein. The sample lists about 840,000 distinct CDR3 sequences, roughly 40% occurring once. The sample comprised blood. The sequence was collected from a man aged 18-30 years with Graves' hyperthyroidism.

CDR3 nucleotide sequence: TGCAGCGTTGCCCCCGGACAGCCATATGGCTACACCTTC. Residues: CSVAPGQPYGYTF. The chain combines TRBV29-1 with TRBJ1-2, with a weak D call TRBD1 (6 bases). The CDR3 runs to 13 residues. Germline loops: CDR1 SQVTM, CDR2 ANQGSEA. V was shortened by 4 bases and J by 5 bases, with 14 bases between the two germline ends.